The 29 T cell receptor beta chains given below trace back to one sample, sequenced in a study of cytomegalovirus exposure and HLA in healthy donors. Repertoires were generated with immunoSEQ multiplex PCR, while TCRdb's copy carries only in-frame clones and drops some. This sample has 100,000 to 150,000 clones, with roughly 89% found just once. Sequencing input: PBMCs. These receptors were taken from a woman aged 18 to 35 in good health and CMV-seronegative.

This chain links TRBV21-1 with TRBJ2-2; the table's D call, TRBD2, was not checked against the DNA. TRBV21-1 is tagged as a pseudogene. The CDR3 loop spans 19 amino acids. The CDR3 DNA reads TGTGCCAGCAGCAAAGCGGCACCGGAGGCAACCGAAGTCCCGGGGGAGCTGTTTTTT. The encoded protein is CASSKAAPEATEVPGELFF.

The V and J genes are TRBV27 and TRBJ1-5, with 7 nucleotides matching TRBD1. Germline assignment: CDR1 MNHEY and CDR2 SMNVEV (reference sequence). J gave up 3 bases and V 3 bases, and 2 bases lay outside the gene matches. This CDR3 has 14 residues. The CDR3 spells CASSFTGDNQPQHF. CDR3 DNA sequence: TGTGCCAGCAGTTTCACAGGGGACAATCAGCCCCAGCATTTT.

This chain links TRBV5-4 with TRBJ2-2, with a tentative D call TRBD2 (6 bases). Trimming stripped 4 bases from V and 5 bases from J, with 9 bases between. From germline, CDR1 is SGHNT and CDR2 YYREEE (reference sequence). The CDR3 is made up of 13 amino acids. The CDR3 sequence is CASSRGGTGELFF. In DNA form, the CDR3 reads TGTGCCAGCAGCCGGGGAGGAACCGGGGAGCTGTTTTTT. The variable domain in full, completed from reference TRBV5-4 and TRBJ2-2, reads ETGVTQSPTHLIKTRGQQVTLRCSSQSGHNTVSWYQQALGQGPQFIFQYYREEENGRGNFPPRFSGLQFPNYSSELNVNALELDDSALYLCASSRGGTGELFFGEGSRLTVL.

This clone has a single count. The genes are TRBV7-9 and TRBJ1-2, with TRBD1 as a possible D gene (5 bases). Per germline, CDR1 SEHNR and CDR2 FQNEAQ (reference sequence). The CDR3 length is 14 residues. V was clipped by 2 bases and J by 5 bases, with 12 bases between them. In nucleotides, the CDR3 is TGTGCCAGCAGCTTACTGGAGGGGCCATATGGCTACACCTTC. Translation: CASSLLEGPYGYTF.

The chain uses TRBV5-1 and TRBJ2-7; TRBD1 agrees at 9 bases. The CDR3 length is 14 residues. CDR1 and CDR2 (germline): SGHRS, YFSETQ. The ends lost 2 bases at V and 4 bases at J; junction bases unmatched: 4. CDR3 amino acids: CASSFRDRAYEQYF. CDR3 DNA: TGCGCCAGCAGCTTCCGGGACAGGGCATACGAGCAGTACTTC.

The chain uses TRBV10-1 and TRBJ1-2; 12 bases are a match to TRBD1. The CDR3 has 19 amino acids. The V and J ends lost 4 bases and 4 bases, in that order; junction bases with no gene match: 16. Germline V gene lookup returns CDR1 WNHNN and CDR2 SYGVQD (reference sequence). CDR3 nucleotides: TGCGCCAGCAGTGCAAGGGACAGGGGGCCTCGGGTAAGGTGCTATGGCTACACCTTC. Encoded protein: CASSARDRGPRVRCYGYTF.

The V and J genes are TRBV7-8 and TRBJ2-7; 8 nucleotides align to TRBD1. The germline V gene encodes CDR1 SGHVS and CDR2 FQNEAQ. V gave up 7 bases and J gave up 4 bases; unmatched junction bases: 9. The CDR3 extends over 14 amino acids. The CDR3: CASKDRDKSYEQYF. The CDR3, as DNA: TGTGCCAGCAAGGACAGGGATAAATCTTACGAGCAGTACTTC. The variable domain in full, completed from reference TRBV7-8 and TRBJ2-7, reads GAGVSQSPRYKVAKRGQDVALRCDPISGHVSLFWYQQALGQGPEFLTYFQNEAQLDKSGLPSDRFFAERPEGSVSTLKIQRTQQEDSAVYLCASKDRDKSYEQYFGPGTRLTVT.

This chain uses TRBV5-5 with TRBJ2-3, with 14 bases lining up with TRBD2. Germline CDR1 SGHKS, CDR2 YYEKEE (reference sequence). J was trimmed by 5 bases and V by 4 bases; bases with no gene match: 15. The CDR3 spans 19 residues. CDR3 amino acids: CASSPSGLAGEVVRDTQYF. CDR3 bases: TGTGCCAGCAGCCCTTCGGGACTAGCGGGAGAGGTTGTAAGAGATACGCAGTATTTT.

The V call is TRBV6-5, the J call TRBJ2-7, with TRBD2 matching 8 bases. The V segment lost 6 bases and the J segment 2 bases; nucleotides outside the gene matches: 6. The CDR3 spans 14 residues. Germline V CDR1 and CDR2: MNHEY, SVGAGI. This CDR3 is CASSRGGGPYEQYF. CDR3 in DNA: TGTGCCAGCAGCCGCGGCGGGGGGCCCTACGAGCAGTACTTC.

This chain joins TRBV9 and TRBJ2-2, with a tentative D call TRBD1 (6 bases). Trimming took 4 bases from V and 2 from J, leaving 21 bases between them. There are 18 residues in the CDR3. CDR1 is SGDLS, CDR2 YYNGEE, per germline. The CDR3 DNA reads TGTGCCAGCAGCCCCATGCCCTATCGGACAGCTAACACCGGGGAGCTGTTTTTT. Its protein is CASSPMPYRTANTGELFF.

The chain links TRBV4-1 to TRBJ1-1; D uncertain. With 1 base removed from V and 1 base from J, the gap between germline ends came to 13 bases. CDR1 is MGHRA, CDR2 YSYEKL, per germline. This CDR3 contains 16 residues. The CDR3 is CASSQVGRGPNTEAFF. In DNA form, the CDR3 reads TGCGCCAGCAGCCAAGTCGGTAGAGGCCCGAACACTGAAGCTTTCTTT.

The chain recombines TRBV4-1 with TRBJ2-3, with 9 bases identical to TRBD2. Germline trimming cut 3 bases from V and 4 bases from J; bases unmatched to any gene: 11. Germline lookup yields CDR1 MGHRA and CDR2 YSYEKL. The CDR3 extends over 17 amino acids. CDR3 loop: CASSQTPGTSRADTQYF. CDR3 coding DNA: TGCGCCAGCAGCCAGACTCCCGGGACTAGCAGGGCAGATACGCAGTATTTT.

This chain joins TRBV7-6 and TRBJ1-2; 8 positions agree with TRBD1. Germline CDR1 SGHVS, CDR2 FNYEAQ. The CDR3 consists of 15 residues. V shed 4 bases, J shed 4 bases, and the junction held 8 bases outside the gene matches. The CDR3 spells CASSWRQGAAYGYTF. CDR3 nucleotides: TGTGCCAGCAGCTGGAGGCAGGGGGCGGCCTATGGCTACACCTTC.

The J gene is TRBJ2-2, the V gene TRBV5-1; D is undetermined. V shed 5 bases and J shed 5 bases, with 4 bases lying between them. The CDR3 consists of 11 residues. Germline V lookup: CDR1 SGHRS, CDR2 YFSETQ. Here the CDR3 DNA reads TGCGCCAGCAGTTCTACCGGGGAGCTGTTTTTT. Its translation: CASSSTGELFF.

The chain recombines TRBV5-5 with TRBJ2-7; 9 bases match TRBD2. Germline-derived CDR1 and CDR2 are SGHKS and YYEKEE (reference sequence). Trimming removed 0 bases from V and 2 bases from J; junction bases left unmatched: 6. This CDR3 spans 16 amino acids. DNA for the CDR3: TGTGCCAGCAGCTTGGATGGGCTAGCGGGAACCTACGAGCAGTACTTC. This gives the protein CASSLDGLAGTYEQYF.

The J gene is TRBJ2-3, the V gene TRBV19; TRBD2 aligns across 12 bases. V trimming: 6 bases; J trimming: 9 bases; junction bases outside the gene matches: 4. Germline loops: CDR1 LNHDA, CDR2 SQIVND (reference sequence). This CDR3 has 13 residues. The CDR3 DNA follows: TGTGCCAGTAGCCTGACTAGCGGGAGAACGCAGTATTTT. It is translated as CASSLTSGRTQYF.

The V and J genes are TRBV25-1 and TRBJ2-3; TRBD2 matches at 8 bases. The length of the CDR3 is 13 residues. The V gene's germline CDR1 is MGHDK and CDR2 SYGVNS. V dropped 9 bases and J dropped 5; count of bases not matched to a gene: 7. The DNA of the CDR3 is TGTGCCAGGACAGCGGGAGTAAAAGATACGCAGTATTTT. Translating gives CARTAGVKDTQYF.

This clone is a singleton in its sample. The chain employs TRBV29-1 and TRBJ2-5, with 9 bases that match TRBD1. Unmatched junction bases numbered 11, after V lost 4 bases and J lost 5 bases. CDR3 length equals 15 residues. Per germline, CDR1 SQVTM and CDR2 ANQGSEA. The CDR3: CSVAPTGGWGETQYF. For the CDR3, the DNA is TGCAGCGTTGCTCCAACAGGGGGCTGGGGGGAGACCCAGTACTTC.

V is TRBV11-3 and J is TRBJ2-1; D gene uncertain. The germline V and J ends were trimmed by 8 bases and 3 bases, with 8 bases remaining between them. The CDR3 is 12 amino acids. The germline gives CDR1 SGHNT, CDR2 YENEEA. This chain's CDR3 is CASGWSYNEQFF. Written as DNA, the CDR3 is TGTGCCAGCGGTTGGAGCTACAATGAGCAGTTCTTC.

This clone was counted a single time. The chain couples TRBV27 to TRBJ2-4; 10 nucleotides line up with TRBD2. This CDR3 contains 13 residues. The junction had 0 bases not matched to a gene; V was cut back by 4 bases and J by 6 bases. Germline V gene lookup returns CDR1 MNHEY and CDR2 SMNVEV (reference sequence). DNA for the CDR3: TGTGCCAGCAGTTGGACTAGCGGAAACATTCAGTACTTC. Amino acid sequence: CASSWTSGNIQYF.

V and J are TRBV6-1 and TRBJ1-5; 9 bases map to TRBD1. Germline trimming cut 6 bases from V and 2 bases from J; bases unmatched to any gene: 2. CDR3 length: 14 residues. CDR1 is MNHNS and CDR2 is SASEGT in the germline V gene. This chain's CDR3 is CASRDRGGNQPQHF. The CDR3 nucleotides read TGTGCCAGCAGGGACAGGGGAGGCAATCAGCCCCAGCATTTT.

The chain joins TRBV9 to TRBJ1-1, with D unresolved. Deletions cut 4 bases from V and 4 bases from J, with 8 bases between. Germline V gene data show CDR1 as SGDLS and CDR2 as YYNGEE. The CDR3 loop spans 12 amino acids. The CDR3 spells CASSSSGTEAFF. CDR3 coding DNA: TGTGCCAGCAGCTCCAGCGGCACTGAAGCTTTCTTT.

This clone was counted only a few times. The chain couples TRBV21-1 to TRBJ2-1; the table names TRBD1, a call not compared with the DNA. TRBV21-1 is labeled a pseudogene. The CDR3 extends over 14 amino acids. The CDR3 spells CASSPGDSHNEQFF. CDR3 in DNA: TGTGCCAGCAGCCCGGGGGACAGCCACAATGAGCAGTTCTTC.

The genes are TRBV10-2 and TRBJ2-7, with 9 bases matching TRBD2. The germline V gene has CDR1 WSHSY and CDR2 SAAADI. The V and J ends lost 4 bases and 2 bases, in that order; junction bases with no gene match: 3. The CDR3 extends over 14 amino acids. The DNA of the CDR3 is TGCGCCAGCAGTGTGACTAGCGGTCCCTACGAGCAGTACTTC. The encoded protein is CASSVTSGPYEQYF.

V is TRBV9 and J is TRBJ2-1; no clear D gene. V was cut by 0 bases and J by 7 bases, with 8 bases left in between. This CDR3 spans 13 amino acids. CDR1 is SGDLS and CDR2 is YYNGEE in the germline V gene. CDR3 amino acids: CASSVALENEQFF. In DNA, the CDR3 is TGTGCCAGCAGCGTAGCTTTGGAGAATGAGCAGTTCTTC. The full variable domain, rest sourced from reference TRBV9 and TRBJ2-1, is DSGVTQTPKHLITATGQRVTLRCSPRSGDLSVYWYQQSLDQGLQFLIQYYNGEERAKGNILERFSAQQFPDLHSELNLSSLELGDSALYFCASSVALENEQFFGPGTRLTVL.

The chain joins TRBV11-2 to TRBJ2-7; D is unclear. Per germline, CDR1 SGHAT and CDR2 FQNNGV. V was pared by 4 bases and J by 0 bases, with 13 bases between. There are 15 residues in the CDR3. As DNA, the CDR3 is TGTGCCAGCAGCTACGGCTCAGGCCCCTCCTACGAGCAGTACTTC. It encodes CASSYGSGPSYEQYF.

The chain joins TRBV29-1 to TRBJ2-3; a possible D gene is TRBD2 (5 bases). CDR1 is SQVTM and CDR2 is ANQGSEA in the germline V gene. This CDR3 comprises 12 residues. The V end lost 3 bases, the J end lost 2 bases, and 6 bases lay between the germline ends. The CDR3 protein is CSVDDYTDTQYF. The CDR3 nucleotides are TGCAGCGTTGACGACTACACAGATACGCAGTATTTT.

The chain has TRBV6-4 and TRBJ2-2; D possibly corresponds to TRBD2 (6 bases). V lost 2 bases, J lost 4 bases, and 17 bases lay in between. Per the germline V gene, CDR1 is MRHNA and CDR2 is SNTAGT. The CDR3 sequence is 17 residues long. CDR3 DNA: TGTGCCAGCAGTGACGGTTTACTAGCCGAAACCACCGGGGAGCTGTTTTTT. This translates into CASSDGLLAETTGELFF.

The chain joins TRBV5-1 to TRBJ2-2; no firm D call. CDR1 SGHRS and CDR2 YFSETQ come from the germline V gene. CDR3 length: 12 residues. Trimming pared 6 bases from V and 1 base from J, leaving 4 bases between. In DNA, the CDR3 is TGCGCCAGCACCGTGAACACCGGGGAGCTGTTTTTT. As protein: CASTVNTGELFF.